The 15 T cell receptor beta chains listed next were all sequenced from one sample in a study of control samples from healthy donors and cancer patients. Generated by immunoSEQ multiplex PCR, the TCRdb table keeps only in-frame clones and is missing some. The sample contains around 110,000 clones, about 93% of which appear only once. The sample was blood. These receptor sequences come from a man between 25 and 39 years old in good health.

The gene calls are TRBV9 and TRBJ2-1; 14 bases match TRBD2. The CDR3 consists of 16 residues. CDR1 is SGDLS, CDR2 YYNGEE, per germline. J was trimmed by 9 bases and V by 4 bases; bases with no gene match: 9. This chain's CDR3 is CASSPPGLAGEGEQFF. CDR3 in DNA: TGTGCCAGCAGCCCTCCGGGACTAGCGGGGGAGGGTGAGCAGTTCTTC.

This clone was found once. The chain links TRBV9 to TRBJ2-5; no reliable D call. The CDR3 extends over 14 amino acids. Germline lookup yields CDR1 SGDLS and CDR2 YYNGEE. Trimming left V 0 bases short and J 0 bases short, with 6 bases between. The CDR3 DNA is TGTGCCAGCAGCGTAGACGGATACCAAGAGACCCAGTACTTC. This translates into CASSVDGYQETQYF.

The chain recombines TRBV7-2 with TRBJ1-6, with TRBD1 identical over 8 bases. The V gene end was trimmed by 4 bases and the J gene end by 7 bases; junction bases not matched to a gene: 9. Germline CDR1 and CDR2: SGHTA and FQGNSA. This CDR3 has 16 residues. CDR3 residues: CASSSPTQGGNSPLHF. Written as DNA, the CDR3 is TGTGCCAGCAGCTCCCCTACACAGGGGGGAAATTCACCCCTCCACTTT.

This chain uses TRBV13 with TRBJ2-1, with 10 bases identical to TRBD2. Germline assignment: CDR1 PRHDT and CDR2 FYEKMQ (reference sequence). The CDR3 is 15 amino acids. Losses at the gene ends were 0 bases for V and 8 bases for J; bases not matched to a gene: 4. CDR3 residues: CASSLGLAGMHEQFF. The CDR3 DNA follows: TGTGCCAGCAGCTTAGGACTAGCGGGGATGCATGAGCAGTTCTTC.

This clone was counted only a few times. This sequence joins TRBV10-3 and TRBJ1-5, with D perhaps matching TRBD1 (5 bases). The V gene lost 6 bases and the J gene lost 5 bases, with 11 bases spanning the gap. Germline V gives CDR1 ENHRY, CDR2 SYGVKD. The CDR3 consists of 13 residues. In DNA, the CDR3 is TGTGCCATCAGCCAGGGAGGGGATCAGCCCCAGCATTTT. Protein sequence: CAISQGGDQPQHF.

V is TRBV5-1 and J is TRBJ2-5; D may match TRBD1 or TRBD2 (5 bases each). CDR3 length equals 15 residues. V was pared by 5 bases and J by 0 bases, with 14 bases between. Germline CDR1 SGHRS, CDR2 YFSETQ. Written as DNA, the CDR3 is TGCGCCAGCAGTACGGGGCAGGATGACCAAGAGACCCAGTACTTC. It yields the protein CASSTGQDDQETQYF. Together with reference TRBV5-1 and TRBJ2-5, the CDR3 gives the full variable domain: KAGVTQTPRYLIKTRGQQVTLSCSPISGHRSVSWYQQTPGQGLQFLFEYFSETQRNKGNFPGRFSGRQFSNSRSEMNVSTLELGDSALYLCASSTGQDDQETQYFGPGTRLLVL.

This clone was detected only once. V and J are TRBV7-7 and TRBJ2-3; D is perhaps TRBD2 (6 bases). The CDR3 has 13 amino acids. CDR1 SSHAT and CDR2 FNYEAQ come from the germline V gene (reference sequence). Trimming took off 4 bases at V and 6 bases at J, with 11 bases between the two ends. CDR3 sequence reads: CASSSMEGDTQYF. CDR3 in DNA: TGTGCCAGCAGCTCCATGGAGGGGGATACGCAGTATTTT.

Only one count was recorded for this clone. The rearrangement links TRBV5-1 to TRBJ2-5; D is unclear. The CDR3 spans 11 residues. The germline V gene encodes CDR1 SGHRS and CDR2 YFSETQ. The V end lost 4 bases, the J end lost 4 bases, and 5 bases lay between the germline ends. The CDR3 loop is CASSTSETQYF. The CDR3 nucleotides are TGCGCCAGCAGCACGTCAGAGACCCAGTACTTC. Full variable domain (remainder filled in from reference TRBV5-1 and TRBJ2-5): KAGVTQTPRYLIKTRGQQVTLSCSPISGHRSVSWYQQTPGQGLQFLFEYFSETQRNKGNFPGRFSGRQFSNSRSEMNVSTLELGDSALYLCASSTSETQYFGPGTRLLVL.

This sequence joins TRBV28 and TRBJ2-1, with D hard to call. Germline CDR1 MDHEN, CDR2 SYDVKM. The CDR3 sequence is 17 residues long. Trimming shortened V by 5 bases and J by 0 bases, and 17 bases separated the two germline ends. The CDR3 protein is CASSLLLPASSYNEQFF. CDR3 bases: TGTGCCAGCAGTCTCCTACTTCCCGCCAGCTCCTACAATGAGCAGTTCTTC.

The chain has TRBV19 and TRBJ2-2, with TRBD2 identical over 13 bases. The germline gives CDR1 LNHDA, CDR2 SQIVND (reference sequence). Germline trimming cut 1 base from V and 1 base from J; bases unmatched to any gene: 3. The CDR3 length is 18 residues. The CDR3 DNA reads as TGTGCCAGTAGTATAGGACTAGCGGGGGGCCGGAACACCGGGGAGCTGTTTTTT. It yields the protein CASSIGLAGGRNTGELFF.

The gene calls are TRBV6-6 and TRBJ2-4; TRBD1 is a possible D gene (6 bases). Germline CDR1 and CDR2: MNHNY and SVGAGI (reference sequence). The V end was cut by 5 bases, the J end by 0 bases, with 17 bases between. The CDR3 loop spans 17 amino acids. CDR3 bases: TGTGCCAGCAGTCCCGGGACAAATTCCGTAGCCAAAAACATTCAGTACTTC. Its translation: CASSPGTNSVAKNIQYF.

V usage is TRBV6-1 and J usage is TRBJ1-5, with D uncertain. The ends were cut back, 2 bases at V and 4 bases at J, with 6 bases in the middle. The CDR3 loop spans 13 amino acids. The germline gives CDR1 MNHNS, CDR2 SASEGT. This chain's CDR3 is CASSESGNQPQHF. CDR3 nucleotide sequence: TGTGCCAGCAGTGAATCTGGGAATCAGCCCCAGCATTTT.

This sequence joins TRBV5-8 and TRBJ1-1; D unresolved. CDR3 length: 17 amino acids. Germline lookup yields CDR1 SGHTS and CDR2 YDEGEE. V was cut by 4 bases and J by 0 bases, with 19 bases left in between. CDR3 amino acids: CASSQKQLIIMNTEAFF. CDR3 DNA: TGTGCCAGCAGCCAGAAACAGCTGATAATCATGAACACTGAAGCTTTCTTT.

The chain is built from TRBV11-3 and TRBJ1-2; D uncertain. Germline V gene lookup returns CDR1 SGHNT and CDR2 YENEEA. The CDR3 covers 15 residues. The V gene lost 7 bases and the J gene lost 0 bases, with 15 bases spanning the gap. The CDR3 nucleotides are TGTGCCAGCATCCTCCTCCCCGCGGCTAACTATGGCTACACCTTC. It is translated as CASILLPAANYGYTF.

V usage is TRBV28 and J usage is TRBJ1-1; D not certain. CDR1 and CDR2 from the germline V gene are MDHEN and SYDVKM. V lost 8 bases, J lost 1 base, and 14 bases lay in between. This CDR3 is built from 14 residues. The CDR3 is CASYPVIGNTEAFF. The CDR3 nucleotides read TGTGCCAGCTACCCGGTAATTGGGAACACTGAAGCTTTCTTT.